One sample yielded the 17 T cell receptor beta chains listed below, sequenced in a study of response to subunit inactivated influenza vaccine. MiXCR, applied by TCRdb to the RT-PCR reads, yields one record per CDR3 protein. This table holds fewer than 650,000 distinct CDR3 sequences, roughly 13% found once. Sequenced material: PBMCs from blood, taken roughly 6 weeks after vaccination. The receptors were sampled from a man aged 50 or older who received an inactivated influenza vaccine.

This clonotype has ten or more counts. The chain recombines TRBV29-1 with TRBJ2-5, with D perhaps TRBD1 or TRBD2 (6 bases each). Germline loops: CDR1 SQVTM, CDR2 ANQGSEA. The CDR3 spans 14 residues. Trimming pared 7 bases from V and 2 bases from J, leaving 17 bases between. The CDR3 DNA is TGCAGCGGGAGTGGGGGGCAGGAACAAGAGACCCAGTACTTC. Protein sequence: CSGSGGQEQETQYF.

The chain carries TRBV7-9 and TRBJ2-5; 11 nucleotides match TRBD1. V was pared by 6 bases and J by 0 bases, with 3 bases of the junction left unmatched. The CDR3 contains 15 residues. The germline V gene encodes CDR1 SEHNR and CDR2 FQNEAQ (reference sequence). The CDR3 region has the DNA TGTGCCAGCAGTAGGGACAGGGGGTACCAAGAGACCCAGTACTTC. It encodes CASSRDRGYQETQYF.

The V and J genes are TRBV20-1 and TRBJ1-1; perhaps TRBD1 as D (5 bases). This CDR3 is 13 amino acids long. V lost 4 bases, J lost 2 bases, and 11 bases lay in between. Germline CDR1 is DFQATT and CDR2 is SNEGSKA (reference sequence). Here the CDR3 DNA reads TGCAGTGCTACCAGGGCCCCAAACACTGAAGCTTTCTTT. Its translation: CSATRAPNTEAFF.

This chain uses TRBV6-1 with TRBJ2-1, with TRBD2 identical over 14 bases. J gave up 1 base and V 4 bases, and 3 bases lay outside the gene matches. The CDR3 loop spans 17 amino acids. Germline V gives CDR1 MNHNS, CDR2 SASEGT. In DNA, the CDR3 is TGTGCCAGCAGTGTTGGGACTAGCGGGAGATCCTACAATGAGCAGTTCTTC. This sequence encodes CASSVGTSGRSYNEQFF.

This clonotype occurred once. The CDR3 sequence: CASSPGSADGEKLFF. The CDR3 DNA is TGCGCCAGCAGCCCCGGATCGGCAGATGGGGAAAAACTGTTTTTT. The chain has TRBV5-1 and TRBJ1-4; no definite D call. The V and J ends lost 4 bases and 8 bases respectively, with 18 bases between them. CDR3 length equals 15 residues. CDR1 SGHRS and CDR2 YFSETQ come from the germline V gene.

This clonotype appeared a few times. The chain is built from TRBV5-1 and TRBJ1-2; TRBD1 matches 8 bases. The trim removed 4 bases at V and 8 bases at J, leaving 4 bases unmatched. Per the germline V gene, CDR1 is SGHRS and CDR2 is YFSETQ. CDR3 length equals 12 residues. CDR3 DNA sequence: TGCGCCAGCAGCCCTGACAGGGGCGGCTACACCTTC. As protein: CASSPDRGGYTF.

This clonotype was observed a few times. The J gene is TRBJ1-6, the V gene TRBV5-1, with D unclear. This CDR3 has 15 amino acids. The V end was cut by 0 bases, the J end by 10 bases, with 14 bases between. From germline, CDR1 is SGHRS and CDR2 YFSETQ. Here the CDR3 reads CASSLGGVGRSPLHF. CDR3 nucleotide sequence: TGCGCCAGCAGCTTGGGTGGGGTTGGAAGATCACCCCTCCACTTT.

The chain joins TRBV10-3 to TRBJ1-6, with D possibly TRBD1 on 6 matching bases. The CDR3 loop spans 14 amino acids. V shed 2 bases and J shed 10 bases, with 12 bases lying between them. Germline V gene lookup returns CDR1 ENHRY and CDR2 SYGVKD. The DNA of the CDR3 is TGTGCCATCAGTGAGCAGGGGCCGGGATCACCCCTCCACTTT. It codes for CAISEQGPGSPLHF.

This clonotype was counted a few times. This chain links TRBV4-3 with TRBJ2-1; D remains ambiguous. Trimming removed 1 base at V and 9 bases at J, with 7 bases between. This CDR3 region has 12 residues. Per the germline V gene, CDR1 is LGHNA and CDR2 is YSLEER. CDR3 residues: CASSQGWGEQFF. The CDR3 DNA sequence: TGCGCCAGCAGCCAAGGGTGGGGTGAGCAGTTCTTC.

The chain recombines TRBV20-1 with TRBJ2-2; 7 bases map to TRBD1. The CDR3 is made up of 14 amino acids. Germline V gene sequence: CDR1 DFQATT, CDR2 SNEGSKA (reference sequence). After removal of 5 bases from V and 7 bases from J, the junction contained 10 bases not matched to a gene. For the CDR3, the DNA is TGCAGTGCTCCAAACTACAGGGGTAACGGGGAGCTGTTTTTT. Its translation is CSAPNYRGNGELFF.

Comment on this clonotype: Sequence at one end of the junction differs from germline and may be a read error. The CDR3 nucleotides read TGCAGTGCTAGCCGCGGCGGGGACCAGTTATTC. Translated, it gives CSASRGGDQLF. The genes are TRBV20-1 and TRBJ2-1, with D possibly being TRBD2 (6 bases). CDR1 is DFQATT, CDR2 SNEGSKA, per germline (reference sequence). CDR3 length: 11 residues.

The chain uses TRBV7-6 and TRBJ2-5; 8 positions agree with TRBD2. Germline CDR1 and CDR2: SGHVS and FNYEAQ. The junction had 11 bases not matched to a gene; V was cut back by 4 bases and J by 4 bases. The CDR3 runs 16 residues. The CDR3 protein is CASSSSGRARLETQYF. The CDR3 nucleotides are TGTGCCAGCAGCTCGAGCGGGAGAGCACGACTAGAGACCCAGTACTTC.

The CDR3 reads CAIRGGIEQYF. CDR3 in DNA: TGTGCCATCAGAGGGGGTATCGAGCAGTACTTC. V and J are TRBV10-3 and TRBJ2-7; weak D call: TRBD1 (6 bases). The CDR3 is 11 residues long. V lost 6 bases, J lost 6 bases, and 9 bases lay in between. The germline CDR1 and CDR2 sequences are ENHRY and SYGVKD.

This clonotype was detected a few times. The V gene is TRBV12-3 or TRBV12-4, the J gene TRBJ2-2, with 9 bases aligning to TRBD1. V trimming: 4 bases; J trimming: 2 bases; junction bases outside the gene matches: 5. This CDR3 region has 16 residues. In nucleotides, the CDR3 is TGTGCCAGCAGTTGGGGGACAGGGTTTAACACCGGGGAGCTGTTTTTT. Translating it yields CASSWGTGFNTGELFF.

This clonotype was detected only a few times. The V and J genes are TRBV6-1 and TRBJ1-1, with D possibly TRBD1 on 5 matching bases. V lost 8 bases and J 3 bases, leaving 13 bases between the germline ends. The CDR3 consists of 13 residues. Looked up from germline, CDR1 is MNHNS and CDR2 is SASEGT. The CDR3 loop reads CASVRGWDTEAFF. CDR3 nucleotide sequence: TGTGCCAGCGTAAGGGGATGGGACACTGAAGCTTTCTTT.

This clonotype appeared a single time. The chain employs TRBV7-9 and TRBJ2-5; TRBD2 aligns across 9 bases. CDR1 SEHNR and CDR2 FQNEAQ come from the germline V gene (reference sequence). The V segment lost 8 bases and the J segment 4 bases; nucleotides outside the gene matches: 5. CDR3 length equals 13 residues. Written as DNA, the CDR3 is TGTGCCAGCGGGGTAGCGGGAGCAGAGACCCAGTACTTC. Amino acids: CASGVAGAETQYF.

The chain employs TRBV28 and TRBJ2-7; D possibly corresponds to TRBD2 (5 bases). This CDR3 has 15 amino acids. Germline V CDR1 and CDR2: MDHEN, SYDVKM. The V end lost 5 bases, the J end lost 3 bases, and 17 bases lay between the germline ends. DNA of the CDR3: TGTGCCAGCAGTACAAGGACGGCGAGGGTCTACGAGCAGTACTTC. It yields the protein CASSTRTARVYEQYF.